The 3 T cell receptor beta chains below were found in one sample sequenced in a study of T cell repertoires in cytomegalovirus infection. Their antigens are not known. TCRdb analysed the reads with MiXCR anew, one entry per CDR3 protein. The sample holds about 570,000 distinct CDR3 sequences; around two fifths are singletons and the top ten take 48%. Sequenced material: cultured PBMCs, taken from culture after CMV antigen stimulation. All receptors come from a human donor in good health (CMV status not recorded). Some clones in this sample may be carry-over from other donors' samples.

This clonotype was found a few times. This rearrangement joins TRBV6-2 or TRBV6-3 to TRBJ2-7; a possible D gene is TRBD2 (6 bases). V was pared by 6 bases and J by 2 bases, with 11 bases between. Germline loops: CDR1 MNHEY, CDR2 SVGEGT. This CDR3 region has 13 residues. CDR3 nucleotide sequence: TGTGCCAGCAGCCAGTGGGAGGCCTACGAGCAGTACTTC. This sequence encodes CASSQWEAYEQYF.

The chain has TRBV10-3 and TRBJ2-1; D is ambiguous. Trimming shortened V by 11 bases and J by 2 bases, and 16 bases separated the two germline ends. Germline V gene sequence: CDR1 ENHRY, CDR2 SYGVKD. CDR3 length: 14 residues. CDR3: CAAHPDLPYNEQFF. The CDR3 coding sequence is TGTGCCGCCCACCCCGACTTACCCTACAATGAGCAGTTCTTC.

The chain employs TRBV20-1 and TRBJ1-3; D not certain. This CDR3 contains 15 residues. Trimming left V 1 base short and J 0 bases short, with 10 bases between. Germline values: CDR1 DFQATT, CDR2 SNEGSKA (reference sequence). For the CDR3, the DNA is TGCAGTGCTAGAGCGGGCGCTTACTCTGGAAACACCATATATTTT. As protein: CSARAGAYSGNTIYF.